This T cell receptor (beta chain) was found in a study of spatial heterogeneity in lung cancer. On the study more broadly: Patients with untreated early-stage non-small cell lung cancer, numbering 72, were the donors. Fewer alpha-chain than beta-chain sequences were consistently detected.

Individually, TCR cDNA molecules were each labelled with a unique molecular identifier. Each CDR3 protein gets one entry after TCRdb re-called the 5' RACE reads with MiXCR. The table includes more than 95,000 distinct CDR3 sequences, 12% detected once. Study conclusions and caveats: Relative to follow-up, resection was when ubiquitous expanded tumor TCRs appeared more in blood.

This clonotype was recorded a few times. As yet, its antigen is unknown. Time point of the sample: blood at routine non-recurrence follow-up after resection. Material for sequencing was whole RNA from tumor, nontumor lung or frozen PBMC, left unsorted. The receptor's source is a male donor with early-stage non-small cell lung cancer. The sequences come from PBMCs, collected at follow-up.

CDR3 protein: CASSLEGSKQYF. CDR3 DNA: TGTGCCAGCAGCTTAGAGGGTAGTAAGCAGTACTTC. The J gene is TRBJ2-7, the V gene TRBV7-2; the D is unclear. Trimming took 1 base from V and 8 from J, leaving 9 bases between them. Germline assignment: CDR1 SGHTA and CDR2 FQGNSA. This CDR3 region has 12 residues.